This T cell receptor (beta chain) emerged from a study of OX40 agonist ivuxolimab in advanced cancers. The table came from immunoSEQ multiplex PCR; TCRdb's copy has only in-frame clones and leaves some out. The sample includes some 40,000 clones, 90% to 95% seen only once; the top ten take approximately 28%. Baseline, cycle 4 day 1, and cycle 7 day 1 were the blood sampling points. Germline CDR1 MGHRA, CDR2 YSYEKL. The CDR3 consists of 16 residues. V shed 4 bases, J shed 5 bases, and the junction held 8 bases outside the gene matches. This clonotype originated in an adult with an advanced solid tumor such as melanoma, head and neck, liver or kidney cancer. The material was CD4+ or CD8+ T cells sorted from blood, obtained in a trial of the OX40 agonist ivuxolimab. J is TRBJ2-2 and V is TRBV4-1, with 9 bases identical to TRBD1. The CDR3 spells CASSPTGGYLTGELFF. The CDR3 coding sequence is TGCGCCAGCAGCCCAACAGGGGGCTACCTTACCGGGGAGCTGTTTTTT.